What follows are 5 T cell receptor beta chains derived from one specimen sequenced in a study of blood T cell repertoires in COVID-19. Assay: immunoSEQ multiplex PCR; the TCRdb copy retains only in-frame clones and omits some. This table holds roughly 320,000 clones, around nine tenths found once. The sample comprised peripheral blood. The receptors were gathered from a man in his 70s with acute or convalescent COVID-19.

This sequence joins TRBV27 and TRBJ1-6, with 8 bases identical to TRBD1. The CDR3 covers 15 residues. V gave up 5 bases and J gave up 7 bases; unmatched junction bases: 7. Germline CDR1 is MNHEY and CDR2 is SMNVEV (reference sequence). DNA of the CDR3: TGTGCCAGCAGTGTTACCTGGACAGGGAATTCACCCCTCCACTTT. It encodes CASSVTWTGNSPLHF.

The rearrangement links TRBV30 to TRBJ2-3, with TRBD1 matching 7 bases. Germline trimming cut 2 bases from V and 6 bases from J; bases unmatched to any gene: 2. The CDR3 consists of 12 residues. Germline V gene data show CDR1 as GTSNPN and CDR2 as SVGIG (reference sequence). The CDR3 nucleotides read TGTGCCTGGAGTAGGACAGGCGATACGCAGTATTTT. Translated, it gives CAWSRTGDTQYF.

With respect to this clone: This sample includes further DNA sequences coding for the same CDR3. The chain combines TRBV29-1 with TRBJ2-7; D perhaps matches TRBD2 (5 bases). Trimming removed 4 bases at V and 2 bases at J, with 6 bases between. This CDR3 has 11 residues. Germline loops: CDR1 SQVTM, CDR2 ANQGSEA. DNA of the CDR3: TGCAGCGTTGTGAGGGCCTACGAGCAGTACTTC. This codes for CSVVRAYEQYF.

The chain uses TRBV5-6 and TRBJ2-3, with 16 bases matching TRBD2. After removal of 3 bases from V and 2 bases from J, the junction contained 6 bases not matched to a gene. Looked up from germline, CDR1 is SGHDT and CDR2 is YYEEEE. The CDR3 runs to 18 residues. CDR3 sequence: CASSWGTSGRVLTDTQYF. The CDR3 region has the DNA TGTGCCAGCAGCTGGGGGACTAGCGGGAGGGTCCTCACAGATACGCAGTATTTT.

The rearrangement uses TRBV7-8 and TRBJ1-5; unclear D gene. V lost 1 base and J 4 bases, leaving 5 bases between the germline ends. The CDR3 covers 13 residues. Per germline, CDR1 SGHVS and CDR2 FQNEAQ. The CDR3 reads CASSLDANQPQHF. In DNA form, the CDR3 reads TGTGCCAGCAGCTTAGACGCGAATCAGCCCCAGCATTTT.